Sequencing of this T cell receptor (beta chain) was carried out in a study of breast tumors, draining lymph nodes, adjacent tissues. TCRdb processed the multiplex PCR reads anew with MiXCR; each CDR3 protein has one entry. The table includes 150,000 to 250,000 distinct CDR3 sequences, around 29% detected once. Overall study findings and caveats: The data were judged consistent with most tumor T cells coming from lymph node and expanding in tumor. Tumor TCR diversity was below lymph nodes but above nontumor tissue.

Germline lookup yields CDR1 MNHNS and CDR2 SASEGT. The CDR3 contains 19 residues. The V segment lost 5 bases and the J segment 8 bases; nucleotides outside the gene matches: 22. Axillary draining lymph nodes of breast cancer patients supplied the node samples. Of note for this clonotype: Its antigen remains unidentified.

The chain joins TRBV6-1 to TRBJ2-1; 9 bases line up with TRBD1. The TCR was taken from a female donor with breast cancer. Some clones in this sample may be carry-over from other donors' samples. The sample comprised axillary lymph node tissue. The CDR3 DNA reads as TGTGCCAGCAGTCAAAGCAGAATCGGGGCGACAGGGGGTAAAGATGAGCAGTTCTTC. This sequence encodes CASSQSRIGATGGKDEQFF.